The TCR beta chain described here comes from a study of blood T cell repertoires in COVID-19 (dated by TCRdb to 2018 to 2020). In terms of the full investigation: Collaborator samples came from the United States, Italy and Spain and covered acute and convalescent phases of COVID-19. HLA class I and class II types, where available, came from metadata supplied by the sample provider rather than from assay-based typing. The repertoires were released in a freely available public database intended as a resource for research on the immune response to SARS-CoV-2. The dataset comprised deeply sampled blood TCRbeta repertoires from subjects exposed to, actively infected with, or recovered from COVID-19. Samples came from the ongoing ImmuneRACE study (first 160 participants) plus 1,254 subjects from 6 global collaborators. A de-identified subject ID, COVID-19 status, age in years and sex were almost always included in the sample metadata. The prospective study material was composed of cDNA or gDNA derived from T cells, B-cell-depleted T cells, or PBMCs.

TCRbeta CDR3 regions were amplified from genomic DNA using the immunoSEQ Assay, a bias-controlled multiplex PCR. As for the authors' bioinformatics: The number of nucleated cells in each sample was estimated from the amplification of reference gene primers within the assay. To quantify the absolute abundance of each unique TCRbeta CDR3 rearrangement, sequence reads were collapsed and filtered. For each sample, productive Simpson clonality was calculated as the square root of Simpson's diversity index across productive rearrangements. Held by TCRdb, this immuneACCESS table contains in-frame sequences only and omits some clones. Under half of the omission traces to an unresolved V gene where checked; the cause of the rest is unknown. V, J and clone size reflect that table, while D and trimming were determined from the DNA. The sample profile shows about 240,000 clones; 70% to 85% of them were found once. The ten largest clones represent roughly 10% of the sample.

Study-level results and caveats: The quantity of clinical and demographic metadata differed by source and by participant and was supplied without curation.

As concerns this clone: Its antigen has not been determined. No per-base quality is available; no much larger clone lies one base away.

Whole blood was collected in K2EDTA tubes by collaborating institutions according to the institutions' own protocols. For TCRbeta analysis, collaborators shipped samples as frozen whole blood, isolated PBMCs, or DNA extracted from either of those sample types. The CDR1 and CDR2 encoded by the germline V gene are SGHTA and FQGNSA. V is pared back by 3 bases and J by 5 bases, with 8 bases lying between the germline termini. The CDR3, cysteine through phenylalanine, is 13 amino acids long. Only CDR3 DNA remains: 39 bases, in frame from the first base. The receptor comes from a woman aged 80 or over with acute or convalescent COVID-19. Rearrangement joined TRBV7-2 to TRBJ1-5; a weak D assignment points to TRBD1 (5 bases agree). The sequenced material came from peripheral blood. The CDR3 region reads CASSFRDHQPQHF. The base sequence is TGTGCCAGCAGCTTCAGGGATCATCAGCCCCAGCATTTT. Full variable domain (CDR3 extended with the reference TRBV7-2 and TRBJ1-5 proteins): GAGVSQSPSNKVTEKGKDVELRCDPISGHTALYWYRQSLGQGLEFLIYFQGNSAPDKSGLPSDRFSAERTGGSVSTLTIQRTQQEDSAVYLCASSFRDHQPQHFGDGTRLSIL.